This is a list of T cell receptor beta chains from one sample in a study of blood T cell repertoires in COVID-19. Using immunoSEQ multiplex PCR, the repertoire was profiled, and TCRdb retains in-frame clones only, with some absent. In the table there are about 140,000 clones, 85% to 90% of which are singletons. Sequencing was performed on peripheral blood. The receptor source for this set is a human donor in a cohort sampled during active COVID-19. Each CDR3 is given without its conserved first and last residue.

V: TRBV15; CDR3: ATSRGDREVEEQY
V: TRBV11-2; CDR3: ASSLTDKYGYT
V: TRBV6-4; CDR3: ASSERLAGAKSYEQY
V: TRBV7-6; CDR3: ASSNPRRNNEQF
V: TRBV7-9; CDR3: ASSSGTAGNTIY
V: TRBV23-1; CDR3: ASSQSTGTGNTEAF
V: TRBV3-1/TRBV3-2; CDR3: ASSQDLEGASFINQPQH
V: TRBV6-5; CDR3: ASSRQVDREKLF
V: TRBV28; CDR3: ASGDRGRNSPLH
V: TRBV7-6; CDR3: ASSLEQGTEAF
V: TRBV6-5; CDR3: ASRTGGTDYT
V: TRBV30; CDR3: AWSLAGGYEQY
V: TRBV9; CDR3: ASSTTDSNQPQH
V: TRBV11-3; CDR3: ASSAGTSGGQQY
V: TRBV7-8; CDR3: ASSLVGRGIMYEQY
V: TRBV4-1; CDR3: ASSQDPGLNYGYT
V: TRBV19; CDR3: ASSSWGRGRPGELF
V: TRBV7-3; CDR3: ASSPRRGGYLGREHNEQF
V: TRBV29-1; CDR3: SVGEGYGYT
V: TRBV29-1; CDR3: SVDPGRTEAF
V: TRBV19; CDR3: ASSPGGLAGEQF
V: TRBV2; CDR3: ASSEPVTGTFQETQY
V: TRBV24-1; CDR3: ATSATGGTGELF
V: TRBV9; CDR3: ASSSSGTGYEQY
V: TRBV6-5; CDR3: ASSFQDRGKNIQY
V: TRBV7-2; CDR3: ASSLPGELF
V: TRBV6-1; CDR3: ASSELAGGTGELF
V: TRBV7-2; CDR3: ASSSYGQGVEAF
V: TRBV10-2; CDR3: ASSETLPAASYNEQF
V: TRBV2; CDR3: ASSDGRGSSGEQY
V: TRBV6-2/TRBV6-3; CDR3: ASSYTSVVTQY
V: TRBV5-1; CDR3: ASSPGTNPSTDTQY
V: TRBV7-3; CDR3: ASSSQGSLTDTQY
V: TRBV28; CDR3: ASSNRQGGNQPQH
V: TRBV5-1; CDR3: ASSFRVGSEQY
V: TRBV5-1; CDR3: ASSLSGQGPYEQY
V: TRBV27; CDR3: ASRRTGTGGASSGYT
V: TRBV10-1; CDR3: ARWGEGGYGYT
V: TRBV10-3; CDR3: AISESSPSGGASGTDTQY
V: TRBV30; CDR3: AWSPHQGAEKLF
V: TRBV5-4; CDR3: ASSLELAAPF
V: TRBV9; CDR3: ASSAGAVRGGELF
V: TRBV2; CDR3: ASLARNTGELF
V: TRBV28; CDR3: ASGTGTANYEQY
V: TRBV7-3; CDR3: ASSRPGASGPLGVNEQF
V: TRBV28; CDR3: ASSPLSDPRQGARGYT
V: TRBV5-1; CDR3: ASSLAGSFGYEQY
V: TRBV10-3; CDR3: AIRAGTGVSNEQF
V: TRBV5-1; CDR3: ASSLGYAGRGETQY
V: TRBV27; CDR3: ASSSQGSNQPQH
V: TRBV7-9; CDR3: ASSPLGGGYTQY
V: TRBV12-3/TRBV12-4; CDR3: ASGTGGSGYT
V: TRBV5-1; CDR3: ASSSTPRTGELF
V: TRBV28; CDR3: ASRTGGGYFYPQNTGELF
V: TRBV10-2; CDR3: ASRQRSSYNEQF
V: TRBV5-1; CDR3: ASSLDRASGANVLT
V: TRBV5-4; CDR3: ASSSGTSNEQF
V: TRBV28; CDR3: ASSFRDYYSNQPQH
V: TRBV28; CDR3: ASSLQRLATNEKLF
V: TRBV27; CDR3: ASSFNPTRAAYNEQF